Each of the 29 T cell receptor beta chains below was sequenced from the same sample in a study of siplizumab effects on memory and regulatory T cells. Profiling relied on immunoSEQ multiplex PCR, and the TCRdb table lists in-frame clones only, not all of them. The data show some 120,000 clones, with 90% to 95% seen just once and around 1.5% held by the top ten. The sequenced sample was non-Treg CD4+ T cells sorted from blood. The receptors come from a human donor in good health.

V and J are TRBV19 and TRBJ2-3; D assignment may be TRBD1 or TRBD2 (5 bases each). V lost 5 bases, J lost 7 bases, and 10 bases lay in between. Germline values: CDR1 LNHDA, CDR2 SQIVND (reference sequence). The CDR3 runs 12 residues. The CDR3 DNA reads TGTGCCAGTAGTGAGGGGCCATATACGCAGTATTTT. This sequence encodes CASSEGPYTQYF.

This chain connects TRBV6-4 to TRBJ2-5; maybe TRBD2 (6 bases). V lost 6 bases, J lost 5 bases, and 19 bases lay in between. CDR1 and CDR2 (germline): MRHNA, SNTAGT. The CDR3 length is 15 residues. CDR3 protein: CASSEGLRPSETQYF. The CDR3 region has the DNA TGTGCCAGCAGCGAGGGACTTCGACCCTCGGAGACCCAGTACTTC.

The chain employs TRBV11-2 and TRBJ2-7, with D possibly being TRBD1 (6 bases). V was clipped by 6 bases and J by 2 bases, with 14 bases between them. There are 14 residues in the CDR3. The germline V gene has CDR1 SGHAT and CDR2 FQNNGV. CDR3 nucleotide sequence: TGTGCCAGCAGTCCCCGGTGGGGGCCCTACGAGCAGTACTTC. This encodes CASSPRWGPYEQYF.

This rearrangement joins TRBV11-3 to TRBJ2-3, with 11 bases fitting TRBD2. Losses at the gene ends were 4 bases for V and 4 bases for J; bases not matched to a gene: 7. Germline V gene lookup returns CDR1 SGHNT and CDR2 YENEEA. This CDR3 is built from 16 residues. CDR3 sequence (DNA): TGTGCCAGCAGCTCCAGCGTAGCGGGAGGGTCAGATACGCAGTATTTT. This translates into CASSSSVAGGSDTQYF.

The chain combines TRBV5-1 with TRBJ1-2; 7 bases match TRBD1. From germline, CDR1 is SGHRS and CDR2 YFSETQ. Germline trimming cut 1 base from V and 3 bases from J; bases unmatched to any gene: 6. The CDR3 totals 15 residues. Here the CDR3 reads CASSLPDRDHYGYTF. The CDR3 DNA reads as TGCGCCAGCAGCTTGCCTGACAGGGATCACTATGGCTACACCTTC. The entire variable domain, with the rest obtained from reference TRBV5-1 and TRBJ1-2, is as follows: KAGVTQTPRYLIKTRGQQVTLSCSPISGHRSVSWYQQTPGQGLQFLFEYFSETQRNKGNFPGRFSGRQFSNSRSEMNVSTLELGDSALYLCASSLPDRDHYGYTFGSGTRLTVV.

The gene calls are TRBV29-1 and TRBJ2-1; D is possibly TRBD1 (5 bases). Germline V gene data show CDR1 as SQVTM and CDR2 as ANQGSEA. This CDR3 contains 11 residues. V lost 3 bases and J 9 bases, leaving 9 bases between the germline ends. The chain's CDR3 is CSVDRAGEQFF. The DNA for the CDR3 is TGCAGCGTTGACAGGGCTGGTGAGCAGTTCTTC.

The chain links TRBV14 to TRBJ2-5; D is unresolved. The V gene lost 2 bases and the J gene lost 4 bases, with 11 bases spanning the gap. The CDR3 totals 14 residues. Germline lookup yields CDR1 SGHDN and CDR2 FVKESK. This CDR3 reads CASSQIGLPETQYF. For the CDR3, the DNA is TGTGCCAGCAGCCAAATTGGGTTACCAGAGACCCAGTACTTC.

The genes are TRBV5-1 and TRBJ2-4, with D perhaps matching TRBD1 (5 bases). Germline CDR1 and CDR2: SGHRS and YFSETQ. CDR3 length equals 15 residues. Trimming took off 4 bases at V and 5 bases at J, with 16 bases between the two ends. The CDR3 is CASSTSPGFENIQYF. Here the CDR3 DNA reads TGCGCCAGCAGCACCTCTCCAGGGTTCGAAAACATTCAGTACTTC.

The V gene is TRBV19, the J gene TRBJ2-7; 10 nucleotides match TRBD2. The CDR3 has 13 residues. V dropped 8 bases and J dropped 4; count of bases not matched to a gene: 5. In germline, CDR1 is LNHDA, CDR2 SQIVND (reference sequence). The DNA for the CDR3 is TGTGCCAGTTGTTCTAGCGGGAGTTACGAGCAGTACTTC. Translation: CASCSSGSYEQYF.

The chain combines TRBV15 with TRBJ2-7, with TRBD1 as a possible D gene (6 bases). V shed 5 bases and J shed 2 bases, with 10 bases lying between them. The CDR3 is made up of 13 amino acids. Germline V gene sequence: CDR1 LNHNV, CDR2 YYDKDF (reference sequence). The CDR3 nucleotides read TGTGCCACCAGCGCAGGGGCGGCCTACGAGCAGTACTTC. Residues: CATSAGAAYEQYF.

The V call is TRBV20-1, the J call TRBJ1-1; no reliable D call. Germline assignment: CDR1 DFQATT and CDR2 SNEGSKA (reference sequence). The CDR3 is made up of 11 amino acids. Trimming pared 5 bases from V and 5 bases from J, leaving 9 bases between. The CDR3, as DNA: TGCAGTGCTGCCTCTGGGACTGAAGCTTTCTTT. This codes for CSAASGTEAFF.

The V and J genes are TRBV6-6 and TRBJ2-5, with no clear D. The CDR3 is 16 residues long. Germline CDR1 reads MNHNY; CDR2 reads SVGAGI (reference sequence). Trimming shortened V by 0 bases and J by 2 bases, and 13 bases separated the two germline ends. Here the CDR3 reads CASSYSGQRQQETQYF. The DNA for the CDR3 is TGTGCCAGCAGTTACTCGGGCCAGAGACAACAAGAGACCCAGTACTTC.

The chain links TRBV6-5 to TRBJ1-3; no definite D call. Germline V CDR1 and CDR2: MNHEY, SVGAGI. The CDR3 length is 15 residues. V lost 6 bases, J lost 6 bases, and 18 bases lay in between. The CDR3 nucleotides are TGTGCCAGCAGCTTGGGTAGGGAGGTTGTAAACACCATATATTTT. This translates into CASSLGREVVNTIYF.

The gene calls are TRBV19 and TRBJ1-1; tentative D call: TRBD1 (6 bases). The CDR3 runs to 14 residues. Germline V gene sequence: CDR1 LNHDA, CDR2 SQIVND (reference sequence). The V gene lost 7 bases and the J gene lost 8 bases, with 20 bases spanning the gap. In nucleotides, the CDR3 is TGTGCCAGTAAAGGGGGATCGGGTCCCCGGGAAGCTTTCTTT. Translation: CASKGGSGPREAFF.

The gene calls are TRBV7-2 and TRBJ2-3; a possible D gene is TRBD1 (7 bases). CDR1 SGHTA and CDR2 FQGNSA come from the germline V gene. The CDR3 has 13 amino acids. The V end lost 3 bases, the J end lost 4 bases, and 8 bases lay between the germline ends. CDR3 coding DNA: TGTGCCAGCAGCTTCAGGGGGGCAGATACGCAGTATTTT. It translates to CASSFRGADTQYF.

The V and J genes are TRBV4-1 and TRBJ2-7; D is undetermined. Germline V gene data show CDR1 as MGHRA and CDR2 as YSYEKL. The V end lost 1 base, the J end lost 2 bases, and 6 bases lay between the germline ends. There are 13 residues in the CDR3. In nucleotides, the CDR3 is TGCGCCAGCAGCCAAGTCCTGCCCTACGAGCAGTACTTC. It codes for CASSQVLPYEQYF.

In its sample, this clone was seen a few times. The chain joins TRBV4-1 to TRBJ1-5; D gene ambiguous. Trimming removed 4 bases from V and 3 bases from J, with 10 bases in between. Germline assignment: CDR1 MGHRA and CDR2 YSYEKL. This CDR3 region has 14 residues. The CDR3 spells CASSLGDFNQPQHF. CDR3 bases: TGCGCCAGCAGCCTTGGGGATTTCAATCAGCCCCAGCATTTT.

The chain employs TRBV6-5 and TRBJ2-7; D remains ambiguous. The CDR3 is made up of 15 amino acids. Per germline, CDR1 MNHEY and CDR2 SVGAGI. Trimming removed 6 bases at V and 2 bases at J, with 17 bases between. In DNA form, the CDR3 reads TGTGCCAGCAGGGAACTCGGAGTTGAGACCTACGAGCAGTACTTC. The encoded protein is CASRELGVETYEQYF.

This clone was recorded a few times. The genes are TRBV5-1 and TRBJ1-1, with 7 bases aligning to TRBD1. The germline gives CDR1 SGHRS, CDR2 YFSETQ. V was pared by 0 bases and J by 3 bases, with 2 bases of the junction left unmatched. The CDR3 has 14 residues. In DNA, the CDR3 is TGCGCCAGCAGCTTGGTTCAGGGGGACACTGAAGCTTTCTTT. Its translation: CASSLVQGDTEAFF.

The chain couples TRBV7-9 to TRBJ2-5; TRBD1 matches at 7 bases. The V segment lost 3 bases and the J segment 2 bases; nucleotides outside the gene matches: 3. Germline CDR1 SEHNR, CDR2 FQNEAQ (reference sequence). The CDR3 runs 14 residues. In DNA, the CDR3 is TGTGCCAGCAGCTTCGGGACAGCACAAGAGACCCAGTACTTC. The encoded protein is CASSFGTAQETQYF.

This clone was observed once. V gene TRBV19 combines with J gene TRBJ2-6; D perhaps matches TRBD2 (6 bases). CDR3 size: 16 residues. V was shortened by 1 base and J by 0 bases, with 7 bases between the two germline ends. Germline V gives CDR1 LNHDA, CDR2 SQIVND (reference sequence). The CDR3 bases are TGTGCCAGTAGTATAGGGCGGGGCTCTGGGGCCAACGTCCTGACTTTC. Translation: CASSIGRGSGANVLTF.

The chain is built from TRBV6-5 and TRBJ2-1, with 8 positions matching TRBD2. V trimming: 7 bases; J trimming: 9 bases; junction bases outside the gene matches: 11. CDR1 and CDR2 (germline): MNHEY, SVGAGI. The CDR3 consists of 14 residues. CDR3 sequence: CASIAGTSYSEQFF. For the CDR3, the DNA is TGTGCCAGCATTGCCGGGACTAGTTATAGTGAGCAGTTCTTC.

The chain employs TRBV18 and TRBJ2-2, with 10 bases fitting TRBD2. The V gene end was trimmed by 2 bases and the J gene end by 0 bases; junction bases not matched to a gene: 9. Germline CDR1 is KGHSH and CDR2 is LQKENI. This CDR3 is built from 19 residues. CDR3 in DNA: TGTGCCAGCTCACCAAACACTCTAGCGGGAGCCTCGAACACCGGGGAGCTGTTTTTT. This encodes CASSPNTLAGASNTGELFF.

The chain combines TRBV13 with TRBJ2-7; 9 bases are shared with TRBD2. Germline V gene data show CDR1 as PRHDT and CDR2 as FYEKMQ (reference sequence). The CDR3 is made up of 15 amino acids. The J segment lost 3 bases and the V segment lost 1 base, leaving 4 bases of the junction unmatched. This CDR3 is CASSLVSGRGYEQYF. The CDR3 DNA reads TGTGCCAGCAGCTTAGTTAGCGGGAGAGGCTACGAGCAGTACTTC.

The chain links TRBV19 to TRBJ1-5; D unclear. Trimming shortened V by 6 bases and J by 4 bases, and 13 bases separated the two germline ends. CDR1 and CDR2 (germline): LNHDA, SQIVND (reference sequence). This CDR3 comprises 14 residues. CDR3 sequence: CASRSRVTNQPQHF. The CDR3 DNA reads as TGTGCCAGTAGATCTCGGGTTACTAATCAGCCCCAGCATTTT.

The CDR3 sequence: CASSPRTGANGAAFF. The CDR3 DNA reads TGTGCCAGCAGTCCGAGGACAGGTGCTAACGGTGCGGCTTTCTTT. The chain uses TRBV5-6 and TRBJ1-1, with 7 bases matching TRBD1. CDR1 and CDR2 from the germline V gene are SGHDT and YYEEEE. CDR3 size: 15 residues. J gave up 11 bases and V 5 bases, and 18 bases lay outside the gene matches.

The rearrangement joins TRBV11-1 to TRBJ1-4; 7 bases map to TRBD1. Per germline, CDR1 SGHAT and CDR2 FQDESV (reference sequence). This CDR3 is built from 15 residues. V lost 5 bases and J lost 4; bases outside the gene matches: 7. The CDR3 spells CASSPWDSYNEKLFF. The CDR3 nucleotides are TGTGCCAGCAGCCCCTGGGACAGTTATAATGAAAAACTGTTTTTT.

The chain employs TRBV19 and TRBJ1-2; TRBD1 is a possible D gene (5 bases). Trimming removed 4 bases at V and 4 bases at J, with 13 bases between. CDR3 length equals 14 residues. Germline lookup yields CDR1 LNHDA and CDR2 SQIVND (reference sequence). The chain's CDR3 is CASSKVQGIYGYTF. The CDR3 DNA reads as TGTGCCAGTAGTAAGGTGCAGGGCATCTATGGCTACACCTTC.

The CDR3 DNA is TGTGCCAGCAGCCCCAACTACAGGGGTGCTGGGGAGCAGTACTTC. Protein sequence: CASSPNYRGAGEQYF. The chain has TRBV5-6 and TRBJ2-7; 7 nucleotides align to TRBD1. The V segment lost 4 bases and the J segment 7 bases; nucleotides outside the gene matches: 14. The CDR3 has 15 residues. Per the germline V gene, CDR1 is SGHDT and CDR2 is YYEEEE.